The source of this T cell receptor beta chain is a study of early T cells in non-severe SARS-CoV-2 infection. Study as a whole: Chains stayed unpaired after sequencing of bulk RNA from unsorted whole blood.

This clonotype was counted a few times. Per germline, CDR1 MDHEN and CDR2 SYDVKM. Trimming stripped 6 bases from V and 2 bases from J, with 5 bases between. CDR3 size: 11 residues. Using its own MiXCR run on the 5' RACE reads, TCRdb lists one record per CDR3 protein. The sample lists some 45,000 distinct CDR3 sequences, about 4% occurring once. Sequencing input: whole blood. The chain has TRBV28 and TRBJ2-7; D is unresolved. This clonotype was sampled from an adult who was a healthcare worker with PCR-confirmed SARS-CoV-2 infection or an uninfected control (not recorded which). CDR3 nucleotides: TGTGCCAGCAGGTCTACCTACGAGCAGTACTTC. It codes for CASRSTYEQYF.